The 5 T cell receptor beta chains listed next were all sequenced from one sample in a study of memory CD4+ T cells and cytomegalovirus serostatus. The assay was immunoSEQ multiplex PCR, and TCRdb's table has in-frame clones only and misses some. The sample lists approximately 52,000 clones; roughly 80% were seen once. Single viable CD3+CD4+CD8-CD45RO+ cells were sorted as the memory CD4+ T cells. The sample comprised memory CD4+ T cells from blood. The receptors originated from an adult in good health and CMV-seronegative.

V usage is TRBV25-1 and J usage is TRBJ1-1; 7 nucleotides match TRBD1. Germline CDR1 and CDR2: MGHDK and SYGVNS. The CDR3 loop spans 13 amino acids. V lost 7 bases and J lost 5; bases outside the gene matches: 7. The CDR3 nucleotides read TGTGCCAGCACACCGGGACAGCGTACTGAAGCTTTCTTT. Translation gives CASTPGQRTEAFF.

This clone was seen more than once but under ten times. The chain carries TRBV10-3 and TRBJ2-1; D remains ambiguous. The CDR3 sequence is 14 residues long. The germline V gene has CDR1 ENHRY and CDR2 SYGVKD. V shed 5 bases and J shed 5 bases, with 13 bases lying between them. CDR3 nucleotides: TGTGCCATCAGTAGTCGTGATGGGGACAATGAGCAGTTCTTC. This sequence encodes CAISSRDGDNEQFF.

The V call is TRBV19, the J call TRBJ1-2, with TRBD1 matching 10 bases. The CDR3 extends over 21 amino acids. From germline, CDR1 is LNHDA and CDR2 SQIVND (reference sequence). With V trimmed by 6 bases and J by 4 bases, 26 bases remained unmatched. The CDR3 region is CASRTTSTSPGTGAPFYGYTF. In DNA form, the CDR3 reads TGTGCCAGTAGGACCACCTCCACCTCCCCCGGGACAGGGGCCCCATTCTATGGCTACACCTTC.

This clone has a handful of counts. V gene TRBV6-5 combines with J gene TRBJ1-6; 10 bases are a match to TRBD1. The V and J ends lost 6 bases and 10 bases, in that order; junction bases with no gene match: 9. Germline CDR1 is MNHEY and CDR2 is SVGAGI. CDR3 length: 15 residues. The DNA of the CDR3 is TGTGCCAGCAGCCGCGGGACAGGGGAAGGGTCACCCCTCCACTTT. It translates to CASSRGTGEGSPLHF.

V is TRBV6-6 and J is TRBJ2-7; D is undetermined. The CDR3 totals 15 residues. Germline V gene lookup returns CDR1 MNHNY and CDR2 SVGAGI (reference sequence). V was cut by 5 bases and J by 0 bases, with 14 bases left in between. The CDR3: CASSQRLSDSYEQYF. CDR3 sequence (DNA): TGTGCCAGCAGTCAAAGGCTAAGTGACTCCTACGAGCAGTACTTC.